This T cell receptor (beta chain) was obtained from a study of blood T cell repertoires in COVID-19. At the level of the study: Some COVID-19 samples were acute and others convalescent; all came from the United States, Italy and Spain. Sample material is recorded as cDNA or gDNA derived from T cells, B-cell-depleted T cells, or PBMCs.

CDR3 length: 17 amino acids. V was cut by 0 bases and J by 6 bases, with 22 bases left in between. Germline values: CDR1 SGDLS, CDR2 YYNGEE. In the original workflow: Nucleated cell number was recorded as an estimate derived from reference gene primer amplification. The table came from immunoSEQ multiplex PCR; TCRdb's copy has only in-frame clones and leaves some out. V and J calls and clone size come straight from that table; D and trimming were deduced from the DNA. Among around 150,000 clones listed, roughly 84% were seen once. The receptor was isolated from a man between 65 and 85 years old with acute or convalescent COVID-19. Sequencing used peripheral blood. V gene TRBV9 combines with J gene TRBJ2-7; D is possibly TRBD1 (5 bases). The CDR3 sequence: CASSVGVGAGLLAEQYF. CDR3 sequence (DNA): TGTGCCAGCAGCGTAGGGGTAGGGGCAGGCTTATTGGCCGAGCAGTACTTC.